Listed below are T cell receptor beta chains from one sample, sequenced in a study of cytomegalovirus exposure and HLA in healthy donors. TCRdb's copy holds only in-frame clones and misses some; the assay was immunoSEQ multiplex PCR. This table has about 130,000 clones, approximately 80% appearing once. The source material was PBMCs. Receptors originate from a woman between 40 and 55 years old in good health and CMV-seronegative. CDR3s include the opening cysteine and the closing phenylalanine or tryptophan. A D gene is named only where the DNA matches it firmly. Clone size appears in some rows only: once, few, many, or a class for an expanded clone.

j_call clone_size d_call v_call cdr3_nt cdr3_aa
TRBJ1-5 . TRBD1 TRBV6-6 TGTGCCAGCAGCCGGACAGGGGGGAATCAGCCCCAGCATTTT CASSRTGGNQPQHF
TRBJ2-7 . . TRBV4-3 TGCGCCAGCAGCCAAGAATCGGGGAGGTACGAGCAGTACTTC CASSQESGRYEQYF
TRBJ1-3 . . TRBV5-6 TGTGCCAGCAGCTTGTCCTCCTCCTCTGGAAACACCATATATTTT CASSLSSSSGNTIYF
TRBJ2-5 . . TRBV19 TGTGCCAGTAGTATGCCGAGTGGCAGGCAAGAGACCCAGTACTTC CASSMPSGRQETQYF
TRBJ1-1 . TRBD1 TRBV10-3 TGTGCCATCAGTGGTCCAGGGGGCGCTGGTCGGACTGAAGCTTTCTTT CAISGPGGAGRTEAFF
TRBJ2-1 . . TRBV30 TGTGCGGGGGGTGAGGGATCCCCAGAGCAGTTCTTC CAGGEGSPEQFF
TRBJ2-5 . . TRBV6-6 TGTGCCAGCAGTTACTCTCGCGGGAAGGAGACCCAGTACTTC CASSYSRGKETQYF
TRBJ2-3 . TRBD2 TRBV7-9 TGTGCCAGCAGCCCAAAATGGGGCTTGAGCGGGGGGCAAGCAGATACGCAGTATTTT CASSPKWGLSGGQADTQYF
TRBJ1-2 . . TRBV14 TGTGCCAGCAGCCAAGCACCTGGCTCCGGCTACACCTTC CASSQAPGSGYTF
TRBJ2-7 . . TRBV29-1 TGCAGCGTTGAATACGCCGGACACGAATCCTACGAGCAGTACTTC CSVEYAGHESYEQYF
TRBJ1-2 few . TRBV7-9 TGTGCCAGCAGCTTAGGGAGCTATGGCTACACCTTC CASSLGSYGYTF
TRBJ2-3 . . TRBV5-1 TGCGCCAGCAACTTGCAGGGTCGGGGCACAGATACGCAGTATTTT CASNLQGRGTDTQYF
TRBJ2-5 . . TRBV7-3 TGTGCCAGCAGCTCAACCTCCGCGGAGACCCAGTACTTC CASSSTSAETQYF